This T cell receptor (beta chain) was recorded in a study of regulatory T cells in long-lasting Graves disease. General observations from the study: Persistent patients had a count of shared public clonotypes (approximately 3,000) that exceeded that of new patients (about 870). TRBV28, TRBJ1-2 and TRBJ2-5 were favored in persistent disease.

Germline V gene data show CDR1 as SGHVS and CDR2 as FNYEAQ. V was clipped by 0 bases and J by 0 bases, with 14 bases between them. The CDR3 covers 17 residues. This clonotype was seen ten or more times. Its specificity is not known. Arm-PCR of CDR3 regions and iRepertoire HTBI primers were used to build TCR beta libraries. Authors' methods: The samples included around 64 TRBV and about 13 TRBJ segments. TCRdb fed the multiplex PCR reads into MiXCR, producing one record per CDR3 protein. TCRdb, not the original authors, processed these V and J calls. This sample yields hundreds of thousands of distinct CDR3 sequences, of which 16% are seen a single time; roughly 25% belongs to the top ten. Time point denoted: newly diagnosed GD, antithyroid drugs for less than 3 months. Construction of the TCR library relied on RNA isolated from PBMCs. This sample also appeared in a second study, on T cells in Graves' hyperthyroidism and ophthalmopathy. That work states: Graves' hyperthyroidism was deemed stable given no ophthalmopathy progression within 18 months.

The chain combines TRBV7-6 with TRBJ1-1; D ambiguous. This clonotype was obtained from a middle-aged woman with Graves disease. Sample: peripheral blood mononuclear cells (PBMCs), taken at new diagnosis, from a patient treated with antithyroid drugs. The CDR3 sequence: CASSLAISGQLNTEAFF. The CDR3 DNA reads TGTGCCAGCAGCTTAGCTATATCCGGGCAACTGAACACTGAAGCTTTCTTT.